The rows below give T cell receptor beta chains drawn from one sample of a study of T cells in Graves' hyperthyroidism and ophthalmopathy. MiXCR, applied by TCRdb to the multiplex PCR reads, yields one record per CDR3 protein. Among around 400,000 distinct CDR3 sequences listed, more than 20% were seen once. Sequencing was performed on blood. The receptor set was obtained from a man between 50 and 59 years old with Graves' hyperthyroidism. Each CDR3 is given with its conserved first and last residue. The D gene is left open where the match is weak. For some rows the clone size is stated as once, few or many, or as a class when expanded; others skip it.

d_call,j_call,v_call,clone_size,cdr3_nt,cdr3_aa
NA,TRBJ2-2,TRBV6-1,NA,TGTGCCAGCAGTCCTTTAAGTAGACCGAACACCGGGGAGCTGTTTTTT,CASSPLSRPNTGELFF
NA,TRBJ1-1,TRBV6-1,NA,TGTGCCAGCAGGCACCCAGGACAGAACACTGAAGCTTTCTTT,CASRHPGQNTEAFF
TRBD1,TRBJ2-5,TRBV11-1,few,TGTGCCAGCAGCCCAGGGACAGGGGAGGGAGAGACCCAGTACTTC,CASSPGTGEGETQYF
TRBD2,TRBJ2-1,TRBV20-1,NA,TGCAGTGCCATTACTAGCGGGAGGGTTGACAATGAGCAGTTCTTC,CSAITSGRVDNEQFF
NA,TRBJ2-5,TRBV3-1,few,TGTGCCAGCAGCGCAGAGACCCAGTACTTC,CASSAETQYF
TRBD1,TRBJ1-1,TRBV4-1,few,TGCGCCAGCAGCCAAGCGGGACAGGGGGCCACTGAAGCTTTCTTT,CASSQAGQGATEAFF
NA,TRBJ2-2,TRBV6-1,NA,TGTGCCACCCCCTTTGGTCCAGGCACCGGGGAGCTGTTTTTT,CATPFGPGTGELFF
NA,TRBJ2-7,TRBV7-3,NA,TGTGCCAGCAGCCTCCGAGAATCCAAATCCTACGAGCAGTACTTC,CASSLRESKSYEQYF
TRBD1,TRBJ1-4,TRBV29-1,NA,TGCAGCGTTGAGGACAGGGCTAATGAAAAACTGTTTTTT,CSVEDRANEKLFF
NA,TRBJ1-4,TRBV20-1,NA,TGCAGTGCTACAAGCAGGGGTGAAAAACTGTTTTTT,CSATSRGEKLFF
TRBD2,TRBJ2-5,TRBV20-1,many,TGCAGTGTTAACGGGAGGCAAGAGACCCAGTACTTC,CSVNGRQETQYF
TRBD1,TRBJ2-7,TRBV28,many,TGTGCCAGCAGTCGCATGTGGACAGGGGTGTTCGAGCAGTACTTC,CASSRMWTGVFEQYF
NA,TRBJ1-2,TRBV9,few,TGTGCCAGCAGCTATCTTAACTATGGCTACACCTTC,CASSYLNYGYTF
TRBD2,TRBJ2-1,TRBV9,NA,TGTGCCAGCAGCGTTGGCGGGGGGGGCCACAATGAGCAGTTCTTC,CASSVGGGGHNEQFF
TRBD2,TRBJ2-5,TRBV20-1,few,TGCAGTGCAAGACTAGCGGGAGCCCTTGAGACCCAGTACTTC,CSARLAGALETQYF